This entry lists 24 T cell receptor beta chains sequenced from one sample in a study of blood T cell repertoires in COVID-19. Some clones are missing from TCRdb's copy, which holds only in-frame ones; the method was immunoSEQ multiplex PCR. The data show 150,000 to 200,000 clones, roughly 78% seen once. The sample comprised peripheral blood. The receptors here all came from a woman over 75 with active or convalescent COVID-19.

CDR3 bases: TGTGCCAGCAGCCGACTAGCGGGGGGGCAGAATGAGCAGTTCTTC. This gives the protein CASSRLAGGQNEQFF. The gene calls are TRBV6-5 and TRBJ2-1, with TRBD2 matching 14 bases. Per the germline V gene, CDR1 is MNHEY and CDR2 is SVGAGI. Trimming took 6 bases from V and 7 from J; bases not matched to a gene: 5. This CDR3 has 15 amino acids.

The chain combines TRBV5-1 with TRBJ2-7; possibly TRBD2 for D (7 bases). V lost 5 bases to trimming and J lost 2 bases, with 20 bases between them. The CDR3 consists of 16 residues. CDR1 and CDR2 from the germline V gene are SGHRS and YFSETQ. CDR3 sequence (DNA): TGCGCCAGCAGTATGGAATCGGGGGGCGCGACCTACGAGCAGTACTTC. Its protein product is CASSMESGGATYEQYF. Variable domain in full (rest from reference TRBV5-1 and TRBJ2-7): KAGVTQTPRYLIKTRGQQVTLSCSPISGHRSVSWYQQTPGQGLQFLFEYFSETQRNKGNFPGRFSGRQFSNSRSEMNVSTLELGDSALYLCASSMESGGATYEQYFGPGTRLTVT.

This clone was observed a few times. V usage is TRBV11-2 and J usage is TRBJ2-1; tentative D call: TRBD2 (5 bases). V was pared by 5 bases and J by 7 bases, with 15 bases between. Germline-derived CDR1 and CDR2 are SGHAT and FQNNGV. The CDR3 runs 14 residues. The CDR3 DNA reads TGTGCCAGCAGCGCTCCACTTCCGGGAAATGAGCAGTTCTTC. Protein product: CASSAPLPGNEQFF.

V and J are TRBV29-1 and TRBJ1-5, with D perhaps matching TRBD1 (6 bases). The CDR3 loop spans 15 amino acids. Trimming shortened V by 7 bases and J by 1 base, and 17 bases separated the two germline ends. From germline, CDR1 is SQVTM and CDR2 ANQGSEA. The CDR3 nucleotides read TGCAGCGATACCGGGACAAAAGAAAGCAATCAGCCCCAGCATTTT. Translation gives CSDTGTKESNQPQHF.

The chain is built from TRBV2 and TRBJ2-2; TRBD2 might be the D (5 bases). Trimming took off 7 bases at V and 6 bases at J, with 12 bases between the two ends. Germline CDR1 and CDR2: SNHLY and FYNNEI. This CDR3 contains 13 residues. CDR3 in amino acids: CASISGIPGELFF. The DNA for the CDR3 is TGTGCCAGCATCTCCGGGATCCCCGGGGAGCTGTTTTTT.

This rearrangement joins TRBV24-1 to TRBJ2-2, with D unresolved. This CDR3 comprises 11 residues. Per the germline V gene, CDR1 is KGHDR and CDR2 is SFDVKD. Deletions cut 1 base from V and 13 bases from J, with 6 bases between. DNA for the CDR3: TGTGCCACCAGTGATTTTTCAGGGCTGTTTTTT. The encoded protein is CATSDFSGLFF.

V usage is TRBV3-1 (or the pseudogene TRBV3-2) and J usage is TRBJ1-6; 7 bases align to TRBD1. Looked up from germline, CDR1 is LGHDT and CDR2 is YNNKEL (reference sequence). CDR3 length: 14 residues. Losses at the gene ends were 3 bases for V and 8 bases for J; bases not matched to a gene: 4. CDR3 sequence (DNA): TGTGCCAGCAGCCACGGACAGGCGGATTCACCCCTCCACTTT. It encodes CASSHGQADSPLHF.

V usage is TRBV9 and J usage is TRBJ1-1; TRBD1 might be the D (5 bases). Germline V CDR1 and CDR2: SGDLS, YYNGEE. V was cut by 0 bases and J by 7 bases, with 10 bases left in between. The CDR3 extends over 13 amino acids. The CDR3 sequence is CASSVALGVEAFF. CDR3 nucleotide sequence: TGTGCCAGCAGCGTAGCTCTAGGGGTTGAAGCTTTCTTT.

In this sample, this clone turned up a few times. The J gene is TRBJ1-5, the V gene TRBV6-2 or TRBV6-3; 8 bases map to TRBD1. This CDR3 is 20 amino acids long. Per the germline V gene, CDR1 is MNHEY and CDR2 is SVGEGT. V lost 0 bases, J lost 2 bases, and 15 bases stayed unmatched. The CDR3 region has the DNA TGTGCCAGCAGTTACTCGAAGGGAGGTGGACAGGGATTCGGCAATCAGCCCCAGCATTTT. This codes for CASSYSKGGGQGFGNQPQHF.

The genes are TRBV7-9 and TRBJ1-1, with 7 bases aligning to TRBD1. V shed 1 base and J 6 bases; nucleotides not matched to a gene: 5. Germline CDR1 SEHNR, CDR2 FQNEAQ (reference sequence). The CDR3 loop spans 14 amino acids. CDR3 sequence: CASSLVQGVAEAFF. CDR3 coding DNA: TGTGCCAGCAGCTTAGTTCAGGGGGTCGCTGAAGCTTTCTTT. Together with reference TRBV7-9 and TRBJ1-1, the CDR3 gives the full variable domain: DTGVSQNPRHKITKRGQNVTFRCDPISEHNRLYWYRQTLGQGPEFLTYFQNEAQLEKSRLLSDRFSAERPKGSFSTLEIQRTEQGDSAMYLCASSLVQGVAEAFFGQGTRLTVV.

The CDR3 DNA sequence: TGTGCCAGCAGCCAAGCCATTTCCGCGGGGGATTACAATGAGCAGTTCTTC. Translated: CASSQAISAGDYNEQFF. The chain combines TRBV14 with TRBJ2-1, with 7 positions matching TRBD2. In germline, CDR1 is SGHDN, CDR2 FVKESK. CDR3 length equals 17 residues. Unmatched junction bases numbered 10, after V lost 1 base and J lost 4 bases.

The rearrangement joins TRBV28 to TRBJ1-4; D might be TRBD1 (6 bases). Germline values: CDR1 MDHEN, CDR2 SYDVKM. The V gene lost 9 bases and the J gene lost 8 bases, with 16 bases spanning the gap. This CDR3 is built from 13 residues. CDR3 in DNA: TGTGCCAGTAAGGACAGCAGTTACGAAAAACTGTTTTTT. It codes for CASKDSSYEKLFF.

The chain combines TRBV27 with TRBJ2-3; weak D call: TRBD2 (5 bases). V was clipped by 6 bases and J by 0 bases, with 10 bases between them. Germline V CDR1 and CDR2: MNHEY, SMNVEV (reference sequence). This CDR3 comprises 14 residues. The CDR3 DNA follows: TGTGCCAGCAGACCCCGCGGGAGCACAGATACGCAGTATTTT. Its translation is CASRPRGSTDTQYF.

The rearrangement uses TRBV6-1 and TRBJ2-3; possibly TRBD1 for D (6 bases). V dropped 3 bases and J dropped 2 bases, with 15 bases sitting between them. CDR3 size: 16 residues. Germline CDR1 is MNHNS and CDR2 is SASEGT. CDR3 nucleotide sequence: TGTGCCAGCAGTGACGGCTCCGGGACAAACACAGATACGCAGTATTTT. Translated, it gives CASSDGSGTNTDTQYF.

The chain is built from TRBV19 and TRBJ1-5; 7 nucleotides align to TRBD1. CDR3 length equals 12 residues. V trimming: 6 bases; J trimming: 6 bases; junction bases outside the gene matches: 2. Germline CDR1 LNHDA, CDR2 SQIVND (reference sequence). The CDR3 here is CASRTGAQPQHF. CDR3 nucleotides: TGTGCCAGTAGAACAGGGGCTCAGCCCCAGCATTTT.

The chain has TRBV14 and TRBJ1-2; D remains unclear. Germline CDR1 is SGHDN and CDR2 is FVKESK. This CDR3 has 12 residues. V gave up 0 bases and J gave up 7 bases, with 6 bases separating them. As DNA, the CDR3 is TGTGCCAGCAGCCAAGATATCGGTGGCTACACCTTC. Translation: CASSQDIGGYTF.

The chain has TRBV7-2 and TRBJ2-2; the match to TRBD1 covers 8 bases. Unmatched junction bases numbered 3, after V lost 4 bases and J lost 5 bases. CDR3 length: 14 amino acids. CDR1 is SGHTA and CDR2 is FQGNSA in the germline V gene. The CDR3 coding sequence is TGTGCCAGCAGCTACCAGGGGGCGACCGGGGAGCTGTTTTTT. Translated, it gives CASSYQGATGELFF.

This CDR3 is CATSAGRGRIGELFF. CDR3 nucleotides: TGTGCCACCAGTGCGGGCAGGGGGCGCATCGGGGAGCTGTTTTTT. The J gene is TRBJ2-2, the V gene TRBV24-1; 8 bases are shared with TRBD1. V shed 5 bases, J shed 7 bases, and the junction held 8 bases outside the gene matches. CDR1 and CDR2 (germline): KGHDR, SFDVKD. CDR3 length equals 15 residues.

The rearrangement links TRBV5-4 to TRBJ2-7; perhaps TRBD1 as D (5 bases). This CDR3 contains 14 residues. Between the trimmed V and J ends, which lost 1 base and 7 bases, there was a span of 15 bases. Per the germline V gene, CDR1 is SGHNT and CDR2 is YYREEE (reference sequence). Here the CDR3 DNA reads TGTGCCAGCAGCTTGTATACAGGCCTGGTGGAGCAGTACTTC. Its translation: CASSLYTGLVEQYF.

The gene calls are TRBV10-3 and TRBJ1-5, with 7 bases matching TRBD1. J lost 6 bases, V lost 2 bases, and 4 bases had no gene match. CDR1 ENHRY and CDR2 SYGVKD come from the germline V gene. The CDR3 totals 14 residues. The CDR3 loop reads CAISESQGGQPQHF. CDR3 DNA: TGTGCCATCAGTGAGAGTCAGGGGGGTCAGCCCCAGCATTTT.

The chain is built from TRBV7-2 and TRBJ1-4; D perhaps matches TRBD1 (5 bases). Trimming shortened V by 5 bases and J by 3 bases, and 13 bases separated the two germline ends. The length of the CDR3 is 15 residues. The germline gives CDR1 SGHTA, CDR2 FQGNSA. CDR3: CASSASGPANEKLFF. The CDR3 nucleotides are TGTGCCAGCAGCGCCTCAGGGCCAGCTAATGAAAAACTGTTTTTT.

This clone was seen a single time. The CDR3: CASTPSGQRTEAFF. CDR3 DNA sequence: TGTGCCAGCACCCCCTCGGGACAGCGAACTGAAGCTTTCTTT. V usage is TRBV3-1 (or the pseudogene TRBV3-2) and J usage is TRBJ1-1; 7 bases are shared with TRBD1. Germline V gene data show CDR1 as LGHDT and CDR2 as YNNKEL (reference sequence). V lost 7 bases and J lost 5; bases outside the gene matches: 10. The CDR3 runs 14 residues.

V is TRBV15 and J is TRBJ2-1, with a tentative D call TRBD1 (6 bases). The CDR3 covers 16 residues. V dropped 4 bases and J dropped 5 bases, with 18 bases sitting between them. Germline assignment: CDR1 LNHNV and CDR2 YYDKDF (reference sequence). The CDR3 sequence: CATSKRTAPQDNEQFF. CDR3 in DNA: TGTGCCACCAGCAAAAGGACAGCGCCACAAGACAATGAGCAGTTCTTC. Together with reference TRBV15 and TRBJ2-1, the CDR3 gives the full variable domain: DAMVIQNPRYQVTQFGKPVTLSCSQTLNHNVMYWYQQKSSQAPKLLFHYYDKDFNNEADTPDNFQSRRPNTSFCFLDIRSPGLGDTAMYLCATSKRTAPQDNEQFFGPGTRLTVL.

This chain uses TRBV28 with TRBJ2-7; unclear D gene. The CDR3 runs 18 residues. The germline V gene has CDR1 MDHEN and CDR2 SYDVKM. The germline V and J ends were trimmed by 3 bases and 2 bases, with 23 bases remaining between them. CDR3 nucleotide sequence: TGTGCCAGCAGTTTCGGCCCGACGGGTATTTTAAATCCCTACGAGCAGTACTTC. This translates into CASSFGPTGILNPYEQYF.